Described below is a single T cell receptor (beta chain) sequence and its context. What it binds is not known. The junction and the germline gene differ at one end; a read error may be behind it. The sample comes from a study of cytomegalovirus exposure and HLA in healthy donors. Looking at the study overall: The same platform as the roughly 630 first-cohort repertoires was used for the 130 or so validation repertoires, a later analysis reported. Points from the study as a whole: Researchers reported that a few CMV-associated chains were confirmed in vitro as CMV antigen-specific. Accounts indicate the classifier identified cytomegalovirus status with strong specificity and sensitivity.

Germline V lookup: CDR1 MNHNS, CDR2 SASEGT. The CDR3 extends over 19 amino acids. Method: immunoSEQ multiplex PCR; TCRdb's copy keeps in-frame clones and lacks some. The sample records roughly 73,000 clones, 85% to 95% being singletons. Material: PBMCs. The source is a man aged 18 to 29 in good health and CMV-seronegative. This chain connects TRBV6-1 to TRBJ2-5; 8 nucleotides match TRBD2. CDR3: CASSVQRGQSRNIPRTDHF. CDR3 nucleotides: TGTGCCAGCAGTGTTCAGCGGGGGCAGAGCCGAAACATCCCTCGCACAGACCACTTC.